The rows below give T cell receptor beta chains drawn from one sample of a study of blood T cells in healthy people across ages. MiXCR, applied by TCRdb to the 5' RACE reads, yields one record per CDR3 protein. The sample includes about 1,600,000 distinct CDR3 sequences, 42% of them seen just once. Sample: blood. The receptors derive from a woman younger than 35 in good health. Each CDR3 is given with its conserved first and last residue. Fields, in order: J gene, D gene, V gene, clone size, CDR3 DNA, CDR3 protein. D genes are given only for firm matches. Only some rows state a clone size, as once, few, many or a class for expanded clones.

TRBJ2-7 TRBD1 TRBV24-1 few TGTGCCACCAAGGGACAGGGCTACGAGCAGTACTTC CATKGQGYEQYF
TRBJ2-1 TRBD2 TRBV18 NA TGTGCCAGCTCAGCTGCGGGGGGCTTCTACAATGAGCAGTTCTTC CASSAAGGFYNEQFF
TRBJ2-1 TRBD2 TRBV7-6 few TGTGCCAGCAGCGGGGGACTAGCGGGAATGGATGAGCAGTTCTTC CASSGGLAGMDEQFF
TRBJ2-1 NA TRBV12-3/TRBV12-4 few TGTGCCACCAGGAGGTCCTACAATGAGCAGTTCTTC CATRRSYNEQFF
TRBJ2-5 NA TRBV7-9 few TGTGCCAGCTTGACAGTACCCCAAGAGACCCAGTACTTC CASLTVPQETQYF
TRBJ2-5 TRBD2 TRBV20-1 NA TGCAGTGCCCCCGACTCCAGCGGGACCCTACCTCAAGAGACCCAGTACTTC CSAPDSSGTLPQETQYF
TRBJ2-7 TRBD1 TRBV6-1 NA TGTGCCAGCAGTGGACGGGACAGAGACTACGAGCAGTACTTC CASSGRDRDYEQYF
TRBJ1-2 TRBD1 TRBV11-2 once TGTGCCAGCAGCCCGGGACAGGGGGCTTTTTATGGCTACAGCTTC CASSPGQGAFYGYSF
TRBJ2-7 TRBD1 TRBV20-1 few TGCAGTGCTCCCGGACAGGATGCCTACGAGCAGTACTTC CSAPGQDAYEQYF
TRBJ2-7 NA TRBV29-1 NA TGCAGCGTTGGGTTTTACCGCGAGCAGTACTTC CSVGFYREQYF
TRBJ1-1 TRBD1 TRBV19 NA TGTGCCACCCAAGAGGTCAGGGGGCGGTCTGAAGCTTTCTTT CATQEVRGRSEAFF
TRBJ2-7 NA TRBV5-1 NA TGCGCCAGCAGCTGGGGGGACTGGGACGAGCAGTACTTC CASSWGDWDEQYF
TRBJ1-6 NA TRBV6-5 few TGTGCCAGCAGTTACGCCCGGCAGGGAAACTCACCCCTCCACTTT CASSYARQGNSPLHF
TRBJ1-5 TRBD1 TRBV20-1 NA TGCAGTGCCTCGACAGGACAGGGGAGCTACCAGCCCCAGCATTTT CSASTGQGSYQPQHF
TRBJ2-1 NA TRBV20-1 NA TGCAGTCTACTCCGACCCCCGGCTGGCATGGGTGAGCAGTTCTTC CSLLRPPAGMGEQFF
TRBJ2-7 TRBD2 TRBV10-3 NA TGTGCCATCAGTGAGTCTTTGGGGACTAGCGTAGGCGAGCAGTACTTC CAISESLGTSVGEQYF
TRBJ1-2 TRBD1 TRBV5-1 NA TGCGCCAGCAGCTTGGGGGCCGGACAGGGTGGCTATGGCTACACCTTC CASSLGAGQGGYGYTF
TRBJ2-2 NA TRBV28 NA TGTGCCAGCAACCGGGGGATGAACACCGGGGAGCTGTTTTTT CASNRGMNTGELFF
TRBJ2-5 NA TRBV12-3/TRBV12-4 NA TGTGCCAGCAGTTTCGTTTCGGAGACCCAGTACTTC CASSFVSETQYF
TRBJ2-1 NA TRBV6-4 NA TGTGCCGGCACCTACCTAGCCGGGGAGTACACTGAGCAGTTCTTC CAGTYLAGEYTEQFF
TRBJ2-7 TRBD2 TRBV9 few TGTGCCAGCAGCGTTACTAGCGGGTTCCTCTCCGAGCAGTACTTC CASSVTSGFLSEQYF
TRBJ2-7 NA TRBV12-3/TRBV12-4 many TGTGCCAGCAGTTTCAGCTTCGGGTCCGCCTACGAGCAGTACTTC CASSFSFGSAYEQYF
TRBJ1-1 NA TRBV7-8 few TGTGCCAGCAGGGGGGTAGGGACTGAAGCTTTCTTT CASRGVGTEAFF
TRBJ2-7 NA TRBV5-1 NA TGCGCCAGCAGCTTGGAGGGGCGCTCCTACAATGAGCAGTACTTC CASSLEGRSYNEQYF
TRBJ1-1 TRBD1 TRBV29-1 once TGCAGCGTTAAGACAGGGGAGGACGCTGAAGCTTTCTTT CSVKTGEDAEAFF
TRBJ2-3 NA TRBV27 NA TGTGCCAGCAGTTTACTCTCCTCCGCAGATACGCAGTATTTT CASSLLSSADTQYF
TRBJ2-7 NA TRBV29-1 NA TGCAGCGGCCAGGAGCGGCCTAGCTCCTACAATGAGCAGTACTTC CSGQERPSSYNEQYF
TRBJ2-7 TRBD1 TRBV7-2 NA TGTGCCAGCAGCTCAGACAGGGCCCAGTTCAACGAGCAGTACTTC CASSSDRAQFNEQYF
TRBJ2-7 NA TRBV20-1 NA TGCAGTGCAAAATCCTACGAGCAGTACTTC CSAKSYEQYF
TRBJ2-2 TRBD1 TRBV28 few TGTGCCAGCAGTTTGTCAACAGGGGTTAATACCGGGGAGCTGTTTTTT CASSLSTGVNTGELFF
TRBJ1-2 NA TRBV6-5 NA TGTGCCAGCAGCTCCTCGGGACGGAACTATGGCTACACCTTC CASSSSGRNYGYTF
TRBJ2-3 TRBD2 TRBV9 NA TGTGCCAGCAGCAACCAACAGGGACTAGCCACAGATACGCAGTATTTT CASSNQQGLATDTQYF